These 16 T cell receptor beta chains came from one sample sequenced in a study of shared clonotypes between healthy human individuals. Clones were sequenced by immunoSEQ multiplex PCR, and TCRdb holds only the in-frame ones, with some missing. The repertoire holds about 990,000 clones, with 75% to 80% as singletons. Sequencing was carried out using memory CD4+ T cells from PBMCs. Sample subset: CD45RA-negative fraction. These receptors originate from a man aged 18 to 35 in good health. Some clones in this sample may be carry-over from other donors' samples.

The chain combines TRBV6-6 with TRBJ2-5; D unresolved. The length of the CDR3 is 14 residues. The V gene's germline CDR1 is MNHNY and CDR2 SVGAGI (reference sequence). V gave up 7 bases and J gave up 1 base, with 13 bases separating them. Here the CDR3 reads CASNFEARQETQYF. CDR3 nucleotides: TGTGCCAGCAACTTCGAGGCCCGCCAAGAGACCCAGTACTTC.

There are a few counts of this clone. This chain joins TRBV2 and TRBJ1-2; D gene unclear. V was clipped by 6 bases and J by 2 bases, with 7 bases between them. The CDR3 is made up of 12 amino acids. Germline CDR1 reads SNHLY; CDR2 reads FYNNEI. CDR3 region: CASSEINYGYTF. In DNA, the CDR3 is TGTGCCAGCAGCGAAATAAACTATGGCTACACCTTC.

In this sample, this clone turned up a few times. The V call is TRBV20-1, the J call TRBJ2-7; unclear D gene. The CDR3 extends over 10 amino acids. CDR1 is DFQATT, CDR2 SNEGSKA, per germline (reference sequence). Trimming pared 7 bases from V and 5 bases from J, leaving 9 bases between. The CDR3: CSVKGNEQYF. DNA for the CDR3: TGCAGTGTTAAGGGTAACGAGCAGTACTTC.

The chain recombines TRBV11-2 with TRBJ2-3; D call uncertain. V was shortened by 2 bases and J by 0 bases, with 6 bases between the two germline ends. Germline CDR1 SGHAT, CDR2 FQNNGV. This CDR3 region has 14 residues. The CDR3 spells CASSLMYSTDTQYF. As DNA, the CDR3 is TGTGCCAGCAGCTTAATGTACAGCACAGATACGCAGTATTTT. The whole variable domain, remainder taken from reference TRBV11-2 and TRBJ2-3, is EAGVAQSPRYKIIEKRQSVAFWCNPISGHATLYWYQQILGQGPKLLIQFQNNGVVDDSQLPKDRFSAERLKGVDSTLKIQPAKLEDSAVYLCASSLMYSTDTQYFGPGTRLTVL.

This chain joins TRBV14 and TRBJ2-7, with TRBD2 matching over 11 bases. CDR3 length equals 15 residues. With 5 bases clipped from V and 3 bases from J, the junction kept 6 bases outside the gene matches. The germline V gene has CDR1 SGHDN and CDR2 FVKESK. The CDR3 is CASSFGTSGYYEQYF. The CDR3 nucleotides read TGTGCCAGCAGCTTCGGGACTAGCGGATACTACGAGCAGTACTTC.

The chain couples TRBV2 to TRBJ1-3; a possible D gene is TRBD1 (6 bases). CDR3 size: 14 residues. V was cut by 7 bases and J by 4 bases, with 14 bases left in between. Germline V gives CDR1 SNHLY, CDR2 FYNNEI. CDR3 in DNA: TGTGCCAGCAACCAAGGGGGGGTCGGAAACACCATATATTTT. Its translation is CASNQGGVGNTIYF.

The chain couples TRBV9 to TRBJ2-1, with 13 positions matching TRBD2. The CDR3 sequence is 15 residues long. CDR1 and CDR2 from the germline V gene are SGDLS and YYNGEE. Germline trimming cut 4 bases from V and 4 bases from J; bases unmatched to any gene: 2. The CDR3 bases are TGTGCCAGCAGCAAACTAGCGGGAGGGTACAATGAGCAGTTCTTC. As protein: CASSKLAGGYNEQFF.

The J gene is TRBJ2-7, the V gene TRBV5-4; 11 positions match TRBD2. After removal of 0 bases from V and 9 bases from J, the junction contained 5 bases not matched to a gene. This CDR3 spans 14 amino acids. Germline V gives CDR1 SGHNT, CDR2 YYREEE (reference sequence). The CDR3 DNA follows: TGTGCCAGCAGCTTGGGGACTAGCGGGCTCGGGCAGTACTTC. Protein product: CASSLGTSGLGQYF. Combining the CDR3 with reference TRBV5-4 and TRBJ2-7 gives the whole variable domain ETGVTQSPTHLIKTRGQQVTLRCSSQSGHNTVSWYQQALGQGPQFIFQYYREEENGRGNFPPRFSGLQFPNYSSELNVNALELDDSALYLCASSLGTSGLGQYFGPGTRLTVT.

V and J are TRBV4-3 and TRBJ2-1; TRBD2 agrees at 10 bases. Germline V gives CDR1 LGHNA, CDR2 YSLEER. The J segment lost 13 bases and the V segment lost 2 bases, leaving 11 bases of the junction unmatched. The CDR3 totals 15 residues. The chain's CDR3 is CASSQPGELAGSQFF. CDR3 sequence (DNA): TGCGCCAGCAGCCAACCGGGGGAACTAGCGGGATCCCAGTTCTTC.

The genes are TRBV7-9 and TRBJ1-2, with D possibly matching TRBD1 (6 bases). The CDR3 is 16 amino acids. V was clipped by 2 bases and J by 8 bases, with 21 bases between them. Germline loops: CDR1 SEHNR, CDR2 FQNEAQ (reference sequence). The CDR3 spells CASSLPRDTLSEGYTF. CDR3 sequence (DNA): TGTGCCAGCAGCTTACCCCGGGACACCCTCTCGGAGGGCTACACCTTC.

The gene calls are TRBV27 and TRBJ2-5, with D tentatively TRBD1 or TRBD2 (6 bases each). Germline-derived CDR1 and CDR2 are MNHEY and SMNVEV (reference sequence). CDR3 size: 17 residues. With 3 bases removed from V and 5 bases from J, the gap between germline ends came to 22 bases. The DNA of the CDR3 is TGTGCCAGCAGTTTTCGATTCCGGGGGCCTGCCGGGGAGACCCAGTACTTC. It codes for CASSFRFRGPAGETQYF.

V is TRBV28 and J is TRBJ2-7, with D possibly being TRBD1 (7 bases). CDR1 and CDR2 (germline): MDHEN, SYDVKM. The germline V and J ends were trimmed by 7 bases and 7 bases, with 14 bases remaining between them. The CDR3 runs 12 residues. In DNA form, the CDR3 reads TGTGCCAGCAAGGGGCAGGGGGGTGAGCAGTACTTC. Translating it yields CASKGQGGEQYF.

CDR3 region: CASTWTLGNTIYF. The CDR3 DNA sequence: TGTGCCAGCACCTGGACACTAGGAAACACCATATATTTT. The V gene is TRBV6-1, the J gene TRBJ1-3; tentatively, D is TRBD1 (5 bases). Trimming stripped 7 bases from V and 4 bases from J, with 11 bases between. This CDR3 is 13 amino acids long. CDR1 and CDR2 (germline): MNHNS, SASEGT.

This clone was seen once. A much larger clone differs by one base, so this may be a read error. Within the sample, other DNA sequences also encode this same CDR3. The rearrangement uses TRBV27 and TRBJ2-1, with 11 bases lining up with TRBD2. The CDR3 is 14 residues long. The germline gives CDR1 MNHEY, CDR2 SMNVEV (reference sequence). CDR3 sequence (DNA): TGTGCTAGCAGATTAGCGGGAGGGTACAATGAGCAGTTCTTC. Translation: CASRLAGGYNEQFF.

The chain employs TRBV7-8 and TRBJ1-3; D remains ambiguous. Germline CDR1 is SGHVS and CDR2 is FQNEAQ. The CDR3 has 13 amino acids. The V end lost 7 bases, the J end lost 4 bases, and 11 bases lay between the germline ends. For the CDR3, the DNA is TGTGCCAGCACCCTGGGGTGGGGAAACACCATATATTTT. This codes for CASTLGWGNTIYF.

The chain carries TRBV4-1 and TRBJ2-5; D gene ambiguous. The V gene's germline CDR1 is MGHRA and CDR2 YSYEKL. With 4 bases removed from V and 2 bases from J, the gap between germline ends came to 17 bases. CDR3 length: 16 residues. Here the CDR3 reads CASSLQPPPGQETQYF. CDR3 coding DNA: TGCGCCAGCAGCCTTCAACCCCCGCCCGGACAAGAGACCCAGTACTTC.